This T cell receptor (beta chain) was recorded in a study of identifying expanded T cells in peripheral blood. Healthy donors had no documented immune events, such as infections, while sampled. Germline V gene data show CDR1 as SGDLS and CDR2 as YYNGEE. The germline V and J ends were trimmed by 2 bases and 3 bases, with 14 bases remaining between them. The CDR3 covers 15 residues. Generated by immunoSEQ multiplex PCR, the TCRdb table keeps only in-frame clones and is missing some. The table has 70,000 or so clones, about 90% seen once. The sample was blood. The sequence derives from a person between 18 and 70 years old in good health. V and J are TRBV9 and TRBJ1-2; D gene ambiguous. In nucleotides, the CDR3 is TGTGCCAGCAGCGTGGTACCAGGCGGACACTATGGCTACACCTTC. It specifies CASSVVPGGHYGYTF.